These 27 T cell receptor beta chains share one sample of origin, sequenced in a study of CD8 T cells in Susac syndrome (dated 2019 in TCRdb). The library was generated by the immunoSEQ multiplex PCR assay. RNA was extracted using the RNeasy kit, and 0.5 to 1 microgram was reverse transcribed with random hexamers. In TCRdb, the public reads were trimmed at Q25 with fastp and aligned with MiXCR, with productive beta chains retained. When rows share a CDR3 protein, they turn into one entry using the most common DNA and genes. The sample includes more than 100,000 distinct CDR3 sequences, with around 85% observed a single time. The ten largest make up roughly 0.5% of the sample. Material for sequencing was CD8+ T cells from PBMCs. These TCRs come from a human donor with multiple sclerosis.

The CDR3 protein is CASSLRTGLTYEQYF. The CDR3 coding sequence is TGTGCCAGCAGTCTACGGACAGGGTTGACCTACGAGCAGTACTTC. The chain joins TRBV27 to TRBJ2-7; TRBD1 matches 8 bases. CDR1 and CDR2 from the germline V gene are MNHEY and SMNVEV (reference sequence). The V gene end was trimmed by 5 bases and the J gene end by 2 bases; junction bases not matched to a gene: 8. This CDR3 has 15 amino acids.

This clonotype showed up just once. The chain employs TRBV11-2 and TRBJ1-5; D is possibly TRBD1 (6 bases). This CDR3 comprises 15 residues. Trimming took 5 bases from V and 1 from J, leaving 12 bases between them. Germline V gene sequence: CDR1 SGHAT, CDR2 FQNNGV. Here the CDR3 reads CASSPSGGSNQPQHF. The CDR3 bases are TGTGCCAGCAGCCCTAGTGGGGGCAGCAATCAGCCCCAGCATTTT.

The chain recombines TRBV21-1 with TRBJ2-7; no DNA check was done on the table's D call, TRBD1. TRBV21-1 constitutes a pseudogene. There are 13 residues in the CDR3. CDR3 bases: TGTGCCAGCATACAGGAAAACTCCTACGAGCAGTACTTC. Amino acid sequence: CASIQENSYEQYF.

The table lists this clonotype with a few counts. The chain joins TRBV19 to TRBJ1-1, with a possible D match to TRBD1 (5 bases). Germline-derived CDR1 and CDR2 are LNHDA and SQIVND (reference sequence). Between the trimmed V and J ends, which lost 8 bases and 1 base, there was a span of 8 bases. The CDR3 has 12 amino acids. The CDR3 DNA reads TGTGCCAGTGGGACGGGGAACACTGAAGCTTTCTTT. As protein: CASGTGNTEAFF.

The sample holds a few counts of this clonotype. The chain uses TRBV4-1 and TRBJ2-2; D ambiguous. V lost 7 bases and J 7 bases, leaving 4 bases between the germline ends. The CDR3 length is 10 residues. The germline CDR1 and CDR2 sequences are MGHRA and YSYEKL. The CDR3 coding sequence is TGCGCCAGCAAGAACGGGGAGCTGTTTTTT. Translated, it gives CASKNGELFF.

The rearrangement joins TRBV7-6 to TRBJ1-3; 9 bases match TRBD1. With 4 bases clipped from V and 3 bases from J, the junction kept 4 bases outside the gene matches. Germline V CDR1 and CDR2: SGHVS, FNYEAQ. CDR3 length: 15 residues. The CDR3 DNA reads as TGTGCCAGCAGCTGGACGACAGGGGGTGGAAACACCATATATTTT. This gives the protein CASSWTTGGGNTIYF.

V gene TRBV2 combines with J gene TRBJ2-7, with D perhaps matching TRBD1 (6 bases). Trimming stripped 2 bases from V and 12 bases from J, with 17 bases between. CDR3 length: 13 amino acids. CDR1 is SNHLY and CDR2 is FYNNEI in the germline V gene. CDR3 in DNA: TGTGCCAGCAGTGAAATGCTGGACAGCGAAGCGTACGTC. It codes for CASSEMLDSEAYV.

The chain combines TRBV2 with TRBJ2-7; no clear D. The length of the CDR3 is 13 residues. Germline CDR1 SNHLY, CDR2 FYNNEI. The V and J ends lost 10 bases and 2 bases respectively, with 15 bases between them. The CDR3 DNA reads as TGTGCCACCGGCCGGCCCATGCCCTACGAGCAGTACTTC. Translation: CATGRPMPYEQYF.

The chain combines TRBV27 with TRBJ1-4; weak D call: TRBD1 (5 bases). This CDR3 has 14 residues. Germline V gene sequence: CDR1 MNHEY, CDR2 SMNVEV (reference sequence). Trimming cost V 6 bases and J 8 bases, with 16 bases left between them. This chain's CDR3 is CASSQRGDGEKLFF. For the CDR3, the DNA is TGTGCCAGCAGCCAAAGGGGAGACGGAGAAAAACTGTTTTTT. The full variable domain, completed using reference TRBV27 and TRBJ1-4, is EAQVTQNPRYLITVTGKKLTVTCSQNMNHEYMSWYRQDPGLGLRQIYYSMNVEVTDKGDVPEGYKVSRKEKRNFPLILESPSPNQTSLYFCASSQRGDGEKLFFGSGTQLSVL.

The CDR3 nucleotides read TGCGCCAGCAGCGCCCTGACAGGGATCAACTACGAGCAGTACTTC. This gives the protein CASSALTGINYEQYF. This chain uses TRBV5-1 with TRBJ2-7, with TRBD1 matching 7 bases. With V trimmed by 4 bases and J by 3 bases, 10 bases remained unmatched. The V gene's germline CDR1 is SGHRS and CDR2 YFSETQ. This CDR3 has 15 amino acids.

This chain joins TRBV18 and TRBJ1-4; 7 bases are shared with TRBD1. Germline V CDR1 and CDR2: KGHSH, LQKENI. CDR3 length equals 15 residues. Trimming removed 2 bases from V and 5 bases from J; junction bases left unmatched: 5. This CDR3 reads CASSPGGTENEKLFF. The CDR3 DNA follows: TGTGCCAGCTCACCAGGGGGGACAGAGAATGAAAAACTGTTTTTT.

This clonotype was recorded once. V and J are TRBV29-1 and TRBJ2-5, with TRBD1 as a possible D gene (5 bases). The CDR3 extends over 13 amino acids. Germline V gene sequence: CDR1 SQVTM, CDR2 ANQGSEA. V was pared by 3 bases and J by 4 bases, with 12 bases between. CDR3 coding DNA: TGCAGCGTTGAGACCGGACAAGGAGAGACCCAGTACTTC. Translated, it gives CSVETGQGETQYF.

This clonotype was found once. The chain recombines TRBV7-3 with TRBJ2-6; no clear D gene. V was trimmed by 1 base and J by 0 bases, leaving 10 bases between them. CDR3 length equals 17 residues. Germline V gives CDR1 SGHTA, CDR2 FQGTGA. CDR3 sequence reads: CASSLNSERSGANVLTF. CDR3 in DNA: TGTGCCAGCAGCTTAAATAGTGAGCGCTCTGGGGCCAACGTCCTGACTTTC.

The chain combines TRBV15 with TRBJ1-5; D is uncertain. Germline-derived CDR1 and CDR2 are LNHNV and YYDKDF (reference sequence). The length of the CDR3 is 15 residues. Trimming left V 5 bases short and J 0 bases short, with 11 bases between. The CDR3 sequence is CATSLGLSSNQPQHF. The DNA for the CDR3 is TGTGCCACCAGCTTAGGACTCAGTAGCAATCAGCCCCAGCATTTT.

J is TRBJ2-2 and V is TRBV29-1; 10 bases map to TRBD1. V shed 6 bases, J shed 3 bases, and the junction held 22 bases outside the gene matches. The CDR3 covers 20 residues. Looked up from germline, CDR1 is SQVTM and CDR2 is ANQGSEA. CDR3 DNA sequence: TGCAGCGTCCAACGGCCTCCGGCGGGACAGGGGATAGTACACACCGGGGAGCTGTTTTTT. Translated: CSVQRPPAGQGIVHTGELFF.

V is TRBV19 and J is TRBJ2-1; D unclear. Germline V CDR1 and CDR2: LNHDA, SQIVND (reference sequence). V was pared by 3 bases and J by 7 bases, with 4 bases between. CDR3 length: 11 residues. CDR3 in amino acids: CASSMGNEQFF. The DNA of the CDR3 is TGTGCCAGTAGTATGGGGAATGAGCAGTTCTTC.

V and J are TRBV19 and TRBJ2-1; D uncertain. V was shortened by 5 bases and J by 7 bases, with 6 bases between the two germline ends. The CDR3 totals 11 residues. Germline V CDR1 and CDR2: LNHDA, SQIVND (reference sequence). Here the CDR3 reads CASSYGNEQFF. The CDR3 nucleotides read TGTGCCAGTAGTTACGGGAATGAGCAGTTCTTC.

There are a few counts of this clonotype. The rearrangement joins TRBV7-9 to TRBJ2-1; the D gene is possibly TRBD2 (6 bases). Germline CDR1 and CDR2: SEHNR and FQNEAQ (reference sequence). Trimming left V 6 bases short and J 7 bases short, with 10 bases between. This CDR3 contains 12 residues. The CDR3 is CASRFGGNEQFF. CDR3 bases: TGTGCCAGCAGGTTCGGGGGTAATGAGCAGTTCTTC.

This clonotype showed up just a few times. The chain is built from TRBV6-1 and TRBJ2-5; D unresolved. There are 12 residues in the CDR3. CDR1 and CDR2 (germline): MNHNS, SASEGT. V was shortened by 8 bases and J by 5 bases, with 12 bases between the two germline ends. CDR3 DNA sequence: TGTGCCAGCCTGGACGCGGCCGAGACCCAGTACTTC. This gives the protein CASLDAAETQYF.

This clonotype has only a few counts. This sequence joins TRBV11-2 and TRBJ1-1; D perhaps matches TRBD1 (5 bases). Germline V gene lookup returns CDR1 SGHAT and CDR2 FQNNGV. V was shortened by 5 bases and J by 4 bases, with 14 bases between the two germline ends. The CDR3 has 14 amino acids. CDR3 DNA sequence: TGTGCCAGCAGCCCCCCACGGGGCCTCACTGAAGCTTTCTTT. This translates into CASSPPRGLTEAFF.

CDR3 sequence reads: CASRRGVGNTIYF. The CDR3 nucleotides are TGTGCCAGCAGGCGGGGGGTTGGAAACACCATATATTTT. The chain links TRBV11-2 to TRBJ1-3, with D perhaps TRBD1 (5 bases). This CDR3 is 13 amino acids long. Trimming left V 6 bases short and J 3 bases short, with 9 bases between. Germline V gives CDR1 SGHAT, CDR2 FQNNGV.

J is TRBJ1-5 and V is TRBV5-4; no clear D gene. Germline V CDR1 and CDR2: SGHNT, YYREEE (reference sequence). This CDR3 comprises 15 residues. V shed 1 base and J shed 2 bases, with 10 bases lying between them. CDR3 sequence (DNA): TGTGCCAGCAGCTTGTACGGTGAGGGCAATCAGCCCCAGCATTTT. The encoded protein is CASSLYGEGNQPQHF.

This chain uses TRBV20-1 with TRBJ1-2, with 12 nucleotides matching TRBD1. The junction had 8 bases not matched to a gene; V was cut back by 0 bases and J by 3 bases. Germline CDR1 is DFQATT and CDR2 is SNEGSKA (reference sequence). This CDR3 spans 17 amino acids. CDR3 in amino acids: CSAREGPGTGGYYGYTF. CDR3 coding DNA: TGCAGTGCTAGAGAAGGTCCCGGGACAGGGGGCTACTATGGCTACACCTTC.

The chain couples TRBV7-9 to TRBJ2-3; no reliable D call. V was cut by 1 base and J by 4 bases, with 6 bases left in between. Germline assignment: CDR1 SEHNR and CDR2 FQNEAQ (reference sequence). The CDR3 has 13 residues. The CDR3 region is CASSLVVSDTQYF. CDR3 in DNA: TGTGCCAGCAGCTTAGTTGTATCAGATACGCAGTATTTT.

The rearrangement joins TRBV20-1 to TRBJ2-3, with D perhaps matching TRBD1 or TRBD2 (5 bases each). The CDR3 is made up of 15 amino acids. Trimming took 0 bases from V and 5 from J, leaving 15 bases between them. Germline values: CDR1 DFQATT, CDR2 SNEGSKA (reference sequence). The CDR3 DNA is TGCAGTGCTAGAGATCCCCAGGGAGAGGTAGATACGCAGTATTTT. Amino acid sequence: CSARDPQGEVDTQYF.

The chain uses TRBV5-5 and TRBJ1-1; TRBD1 matches 7 bases. Germline CDR1 SGHKS, CDR2 YYEKEE (reference sequence). CDR3 size: 15 residues. Losses at the gene ends were 2 bases for V and 8 bases for J; bases not matched to a gene: 12. As DNA, the CDR3 is TGTGCCAGCAGCTTCTTATTTCGAGACAGGGAAGAAGCTTTCTTT. It yields the protein CASSFLFRDREEAFF.

The V and J genes are TRBV10-3 and TRBJ1-2; TRBD1 matches 8 bases. The germline gives CDR1 ENHRY, CDR2 SYGVKD. There are 14 residues in the CDR3. The J segment lost 6 bases and the V segment lost 6 bases, leaving 9 bases of the junction unmatched. The CDR3 reads CAISQDRAQDGYTF. CDR3 bases: TGTGCCATCAGCCAGGACAGGGCTCAGGATGGCTACACCTTC.